This T cell receptor (beta chain) was sequenced for a study of shared clonotypes between healthy human individuals. Naive CD8 cells were CD45RO-negative, positively selected for CCR7, excluding terminally differentiated effector memory CD45RA+ cells. General study findings and limits: Sharing across four donors was seen in 4% to 5.5% of naive CD4 clonotypes. The low donor count limited represented genetic and exposure-history diversity. Exclusively blood specimens were collected; tissue repertoires likely differ.

Methods used by the authors: With immunoSEQ giving junction-only sequences and no quality scores, filtering differed. Sequencing used immunoSEQ multiplex PCR; TCRdb keeps in-frame clones, though not all of them. The V and J calls and clone size were taken over from that table, and D and trimming were inferred from the DNA. The sample has 2 million to 2.5 million clones; less than 95% are singletons. Note on this clone: Its antigen is still unknown.

The sample was naive CD8+ T cells sorted from blood. The origin of this receptor is a man younger than 30 in good health.

CDR3 sequence reads: CASSFVGGLGANVLTF. CDR3 DNA sequence: TGTGCCAGCAGTTTCGTAGGGGGCCTTGGGGCCAACGTCCTGACTTTC. This chain uses TRBV27 with TRBJ2-6; the match to TRBD1 covers 7 bases. There are 16 residues in the CDR3. CDR1 is MNHEY, CDR2 SMNVEV, per germline (reference sequence). The trim removed 3 bases at V and 3 bases at J, leaving 5 bases unmatched.